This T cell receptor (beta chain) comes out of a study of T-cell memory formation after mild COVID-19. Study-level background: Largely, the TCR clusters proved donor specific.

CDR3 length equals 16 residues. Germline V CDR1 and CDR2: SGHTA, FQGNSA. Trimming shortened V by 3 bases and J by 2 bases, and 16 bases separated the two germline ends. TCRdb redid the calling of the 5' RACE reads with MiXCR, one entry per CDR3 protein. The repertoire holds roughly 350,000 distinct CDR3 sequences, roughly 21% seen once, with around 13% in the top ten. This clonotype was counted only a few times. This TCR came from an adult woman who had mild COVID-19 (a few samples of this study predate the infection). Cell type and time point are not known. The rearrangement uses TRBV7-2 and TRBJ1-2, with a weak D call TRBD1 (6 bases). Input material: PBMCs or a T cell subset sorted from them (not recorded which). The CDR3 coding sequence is TGTGCCAGCAGCTTGATCCCCGGGACACTCAACTATGGCTACACCTTC. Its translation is CASSLIPGTLNYGYTF.